What follows describes a single T cell receptor (beta chain). Its antigen is not identified. Per germline, CDR1 MRHNA and CDR2 SNTAGT. V was shortened by 0 bases and J by 7 bases, with 12 bases between the two germline ends. There are 15 residues in the CDR3. The data belong to a study of shared clonotypes between healthy human individuals. Study context: Donors consisted of two women and three men between 18 and 49.

CD45RO-negative, CCR7-positively selected cells formed the naive CD8 fraction, excluding terminally differentiated effector memory CD45RA+ cells. Notes on the study in general: Among the subsets, naive ones generally showed larger estimated richness than memory ones. Collection of samples was limited to blood; tissue repertoires likely differ. Several donors shared about 4.5% of their naive CD4 clonotypes.

The data were produced by immunoSEQ multiplex PCR, yet TCRdb's version contains in-frame clones alone and is incomplete. This table has millions of clones, less than 95% appearing once. The chain carries TRBV6-4 and TRBJ1-4; a weak D match, TRBD1 (6 bases). This clonotype was obtained from a man aged 18 to 29 in good health. What was sequenced was naive CD8+ T cells sorted from blood. DNA of the CDR3: TGTGCCAGCAGTGACTCCGGGGGGCCTGGTGAAAAACTGTTTTTT. Translation: CASSDSGGPGEKLFF.